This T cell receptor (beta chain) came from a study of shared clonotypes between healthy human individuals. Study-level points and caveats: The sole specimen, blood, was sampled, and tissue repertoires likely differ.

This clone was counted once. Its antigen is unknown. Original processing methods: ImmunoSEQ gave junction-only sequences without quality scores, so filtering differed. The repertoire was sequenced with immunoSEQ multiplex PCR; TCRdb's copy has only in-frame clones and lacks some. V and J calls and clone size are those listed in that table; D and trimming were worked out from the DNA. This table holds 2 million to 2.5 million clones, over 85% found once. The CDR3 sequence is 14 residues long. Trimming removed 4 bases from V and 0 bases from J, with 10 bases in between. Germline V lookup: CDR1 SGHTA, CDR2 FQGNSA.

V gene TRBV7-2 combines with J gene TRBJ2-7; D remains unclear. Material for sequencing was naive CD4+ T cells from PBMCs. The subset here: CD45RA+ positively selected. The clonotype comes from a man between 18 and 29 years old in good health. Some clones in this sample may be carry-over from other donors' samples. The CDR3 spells CASSSSISSYEQYF. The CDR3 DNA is TGTGCCAGCAGCTCGTCCATTAGCTCCTACGAGCAGTACTTC.